This T cell receptor (beta chain) originates from a study of regulatory T cells in long-lasting Graves disease. This clonotype was seen a few times. Investigators prepared the TCR beta libraries by applying iRepertoire HTBI primers and Arm-PCR of CDR3 regions. MiXCR, run by TCRdb on the multiplex PCR reads, gives a single entry per CDR3 protein. The repertoire has about 620,000 distinct CDR3 sequences, roughly 15% of them found once; the top ten carry more than 15%. With 0 bases removed from V and 8 bases from J, the gap between germline ends came to 19 bases. Germline V lookup: CDR1 KGHSH, CDR2 LQKENI. The CDR3 runs to 17 residues. This sample's time point: newly diagnosed GD, antithyroid drugs for less than 3 months. The TCR library used RNA extracted from PBMCs. The same data also went into a second study, on T cells in Graves' hyperthyroidism and ophthalmopathy.

The clonotype was recovered from a woman in her 30s with Graves disease. The V and J genes are TRBV18 and TRBJ2-2; D gene uncertain. Source: peripheral blood mononuclear cells (PBMCs), taken at new diagnosis, from a patient treated with antithyroid drugs. The CDR3 DNA sequence: TGTGCCAGCTCACCACCTCTTTGGTCGAAGAAATCTGGGGAGCTGTTTTTT. Translation: CASSPPLWSKKSGELFF. The whole variable domain, filled in from reference TRBV18 and TRBJ2-2, reads NAGVMQNPRHLVRRRGQEARLRCSPMKGHSHVYWYRQLPEEGLKFMVYLQKENIIDESGMPKERFSAEFPKEGPSILRIQQVVRGDSAAYFCASSPPLWSKKSGELFFGEGSRLTVL.